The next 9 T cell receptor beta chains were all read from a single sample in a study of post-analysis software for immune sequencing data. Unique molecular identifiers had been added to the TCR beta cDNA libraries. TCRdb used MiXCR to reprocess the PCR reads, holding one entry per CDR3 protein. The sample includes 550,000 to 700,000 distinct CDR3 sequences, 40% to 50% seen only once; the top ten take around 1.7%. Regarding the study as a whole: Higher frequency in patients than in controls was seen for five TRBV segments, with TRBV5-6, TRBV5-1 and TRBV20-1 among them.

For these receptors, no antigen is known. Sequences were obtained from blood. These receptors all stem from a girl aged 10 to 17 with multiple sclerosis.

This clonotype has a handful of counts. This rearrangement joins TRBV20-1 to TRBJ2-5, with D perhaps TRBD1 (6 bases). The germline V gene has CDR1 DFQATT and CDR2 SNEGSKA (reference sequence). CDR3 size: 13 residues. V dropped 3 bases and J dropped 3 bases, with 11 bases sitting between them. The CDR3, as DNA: TGCAGTGCTAGTTCGCCAGGGGAAGAGACCCAGTACTTC. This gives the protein CSASSPGEETQYF.

The CDR3 protein is CASSLGGGGAADTQYF. DNA of the CDR3: TGTGCCAGCAGCTTAGGCGGCGGGGGGGCCGCAGATACGCAGTATTTT. The chain has TRBV7-2 and TRBJ2-3; 9 bases are a match to TRBD2. V was clipped by 1 base and J by 4 bases; unmatched bases: 6. Germline V gene data show CDR1 as SGHTA and CDR2 as FQGNSA. This CDR3 has 16 residues.

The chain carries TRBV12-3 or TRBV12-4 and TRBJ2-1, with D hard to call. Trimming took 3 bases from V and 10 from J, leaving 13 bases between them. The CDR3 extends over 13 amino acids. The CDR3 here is CASSLGRMYEQFF. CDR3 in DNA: TGTGCCAGCAGTTTGGGCAGGATGTACGAGCAGTTCTTC.

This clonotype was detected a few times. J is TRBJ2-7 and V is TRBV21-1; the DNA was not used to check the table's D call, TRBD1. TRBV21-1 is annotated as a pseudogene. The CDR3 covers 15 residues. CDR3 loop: CASSNRGRGVYEQYF. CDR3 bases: TGTGCCAGCAGCAATCGGGGGCGAGGGGTCTACGAGCAGTACTTC.

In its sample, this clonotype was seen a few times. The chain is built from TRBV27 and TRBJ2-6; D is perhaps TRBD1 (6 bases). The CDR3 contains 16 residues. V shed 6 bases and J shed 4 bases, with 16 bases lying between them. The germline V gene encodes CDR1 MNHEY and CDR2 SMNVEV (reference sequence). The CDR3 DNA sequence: TGTGCCAGCAGCATCATGGGGGCAGAAGGGGCCAACGTCCTGACTTTC. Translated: CASSIMGAEGANVLTF.

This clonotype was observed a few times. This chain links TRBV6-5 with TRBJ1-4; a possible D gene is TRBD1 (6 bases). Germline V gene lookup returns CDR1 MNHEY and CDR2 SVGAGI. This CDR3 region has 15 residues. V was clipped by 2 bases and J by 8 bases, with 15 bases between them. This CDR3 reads CASSYRLAGGEKLFF. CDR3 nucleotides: TGTGCCAGCAGTTACCGGCTCGCGGGGGGCGAAAAACTGTTTTTT.

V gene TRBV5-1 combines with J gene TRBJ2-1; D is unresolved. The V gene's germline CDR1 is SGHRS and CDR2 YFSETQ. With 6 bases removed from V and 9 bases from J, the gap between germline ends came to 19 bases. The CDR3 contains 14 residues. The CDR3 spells CASILRTGDGEQFF. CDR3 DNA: TGCGCCAGCATCCTCAGGACCGGTGACGGTGAGCAGTTCTTC.

The CDR3 reads CSASPDYYEQYF. As DNA, the CDR3 is TGCAGTGCTAGTCCCGATTACTACGAGCAGTACTTC. V usage is TRBV20-1 and J usage is TRBJ2-7; D ambiguous. CDR1 and CDR2 (germline): DFQATT, SNEGSKA (reference sequence). V lost 3 bases and J lost 3, with 9 bases in between. The CDR3 sequence is 12 residues long.

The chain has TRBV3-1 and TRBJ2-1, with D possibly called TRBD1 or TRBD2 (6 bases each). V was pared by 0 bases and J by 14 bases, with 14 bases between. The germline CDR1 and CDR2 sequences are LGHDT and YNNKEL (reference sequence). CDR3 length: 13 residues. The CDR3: CASSQDLSRGEFF. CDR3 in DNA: TGTGCCAGCAGCCAAGATCTCAGTAGGGGGGAGTTCTTC.